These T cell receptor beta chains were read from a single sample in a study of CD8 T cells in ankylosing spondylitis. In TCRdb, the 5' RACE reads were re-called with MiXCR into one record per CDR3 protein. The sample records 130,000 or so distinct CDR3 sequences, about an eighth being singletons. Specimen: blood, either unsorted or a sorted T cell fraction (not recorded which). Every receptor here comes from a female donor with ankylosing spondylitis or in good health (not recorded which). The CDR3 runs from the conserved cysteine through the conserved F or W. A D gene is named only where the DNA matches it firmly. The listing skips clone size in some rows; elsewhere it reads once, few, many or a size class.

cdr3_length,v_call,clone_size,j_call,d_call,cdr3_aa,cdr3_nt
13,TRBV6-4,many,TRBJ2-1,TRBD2,CASRELLAGVIFF,TGTGCCAGCAGAGAACTACTAGCGGGAGTAATATTCTTC
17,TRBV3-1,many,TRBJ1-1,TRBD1,CASSPRQGNRMNTEAFF,TGTGCCAGCAGCCCCCGACAGGGCAACAGGATGAACACTGAAGCTTTCTTT
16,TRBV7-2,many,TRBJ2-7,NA,CASSSLGPSKGYEQYF,TGTGCCAGCAGCTCGCTTGGACCGTCGAAAGGCTACGAGCAGTACTTC
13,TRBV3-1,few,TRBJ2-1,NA,CASSQEWAGEQFF,TGTGCCAGCAGCCAAGAATGGGCAGGTGAGCAGTTCTTC
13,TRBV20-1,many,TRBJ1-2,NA,CSARDPPILGYTF,TGCAGTGCTAGAGATCCCCCCATCCTCGGCTACACCTTC
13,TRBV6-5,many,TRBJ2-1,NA,CASSYSSPFEQFF,TGTGCCAGCAGTTACTCGTCACCTTTTGAGCAGTTCTTC
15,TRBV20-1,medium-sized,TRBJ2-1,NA,CSARDLLGQNNEQFF,TGCAGTGCTAGAGACCTCCTTGGGCAGAACAATGAGCAGTTCTTC
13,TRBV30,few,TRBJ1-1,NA,CAWVDNLNTEAFF,TGTGCCTGGGTCGACAATTTAAACACTGAAGCTTTCTTT
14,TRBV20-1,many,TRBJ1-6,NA,CSARDGTAVSPLHF,TGCAGTGCTAGAGATGGGACCGCTGTTTCACCCCTCCACTTT
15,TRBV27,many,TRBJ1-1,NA,CASSLRPGLGTEAFF,TGTGCCAGCAGTCTTCGCCCAGGGTTAGGAACTGAAGCTTTCTTT
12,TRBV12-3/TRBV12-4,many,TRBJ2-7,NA,CASSFGAFEQYF,TGTGCCAGCAGTTTTGGGGCTTTCGAGCAGTACTTC
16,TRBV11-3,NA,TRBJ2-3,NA,CASSSPHGAFTDTQYF,TGTGCCAGCAGTTCGCCACACGGGGCCTTTACAGATACGCAGTATTTT
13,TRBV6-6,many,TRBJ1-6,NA,CASSRDYNSPLHF,TGTGCCAGCAGCCGGGACTATAATTCACCCCTCCACTTT
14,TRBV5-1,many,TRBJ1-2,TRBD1,CASSLGDRSYGYTF,TGCGCCAGCAGCTTGGGGGACAGAAGCTATGGCTACACCTTC
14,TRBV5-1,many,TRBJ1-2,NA,CASSVQGFGDGYTF,TGCGCCAGCAGCGTCCAGGGATTCGGAGACGGCTACACCTTC
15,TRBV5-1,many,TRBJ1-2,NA,CASSPSGATAYGYTF,TGCGCCAGCAGCCCTTCAGGGGCCACCGCCTATGGCTACACCTTC
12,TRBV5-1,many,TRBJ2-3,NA,CASRVAADTQYF,TGCGCCAGCAGAGTCGCGGCAGATACGCAGTATTTT
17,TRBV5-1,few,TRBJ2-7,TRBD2,CASSLVPTSGGSYEQYF,TGCGCCAGCAGCTTGGTTCCGACTAGCGGAGGCTCCTACGAGCAGTACTTC